These 9 T cell receptor beta chains were sequenced from one sample in a study of regulatory T cells in long-lasting Graves disease. Sample time point: newly diagnosed GD, antithyroid drugs for less than 3 months. Researchers made the TCR library from RNA that was extracted from PBMCs. Building the TCR beta libraries relied on iRepertoire HTBI primers, and CDR3 regions underwent Arm-PCR. MiXCR, run by TCRdb on the multiplex PCR reads, gives a single entry per CDR3 protein. Seen here are fewer than 350,000 distinct CDR3 sequences, 15% to 20% observed once, and the top ten hold about two fifths. Here the sequenced sample was peripheral blood mononuclear cells (PBMCs), taken at new diagnosis, from a patient treated with antithyroid drugs. The source of these receptors is a female donor with Graves disease.

The chain joins TRBV29-1 to TRBJ2-3; D possibly corresponds to TRBD2 (6 bases). The CDR3 is 15 amino acids. Trimming cost V 3 bases and J 6 bases, with 19 bases left between them. Germline V gene sequence: CDR1 SQVTM, CDR2 ANQGSEA. The CDR3 loop reads CSVEGLALWRDTQYF. DNA of the CDR3: TGCAGCGTTGAGGGCCTAGCGTTATGGCGGGATACGCAGTATTTT.

This clonotype was picked up one time. The J gene is TRBJ2-7, the V gene TRBV7-6; D remains ambiguous. This CDR3 comprises 14 residues. V lost 3 bases, J lost 1 base, and 10 bases lay in between. The germline CDR1 and CDR2 sequences are SGHVS and FNYEAQ. The CDR3 sequence: CASSFGVRSYEQYF. CDR3 bases: TGTGCCAGCAGCTTCGGCGTTCGATCCTACGAGCAGTACTTC.

This clonotype was picked up many times. V usage is TRBV9 and J usage is TRBJ1-2, with 7 positions matching TRBD1. Germline CDR1 and CDR2: SGDLS and YYNGEE. Trimming cost V 4 bases and J 4 bases; bases outside gene matches: 7. CDR3 size: 14 residues. The CDR3 DNA is TGTGCCAGCAGCCCCGATACAGGGGCCTATGGCTACACCTTC. Its protein product is CASSPDTGAYGYTF.

This clonotype was seen a handful of times. V gene TRBV7-9 combines with J gene TRBJ2-5; D may be TRBD2 (6 bases). Trimming took 6 bases from V and 1 from J, leaving 15 bases between them. CDR1 and CDR2 from the germline V gene are SEHNR and FQNEAQ (reference sequence). The CDR3 runs to 15 residues. The CDR3 DNA reads TGTGCCAGCAGGGAGTTCGGGGACTCCCAAGAGACCCAGTACTTC. Encoded protein: CASREFGDSQETQYF.

There are many counts of this clonotype. This sequence joins TRBV6-2 or TRBV6-3 and TRBJ2-1; TRBD2 might be the D (6 bases). This CDR3 spans 15 amino acids. V was cut by 7 bases and J by 4 bases, with 17 bases left in between. Germline CDR1 is MNHEY and CDR2 is SVGEGT. CDR3 DNA: TGTGCCAGCACCTTCACGCAGGGACTGTACAATGAGCAGTTCTTC. This encodes CASTFTQGLYNEQFF.

DNA of the CDR3: TGCAGTGCTAGAGGAAGGGCGAGGGACAACAATGAGCAGTTCTTC. Amino acids: CSARGRARDNNEQFF. J is TRBJ2-1 and V is TRBV20-1, with D maybe TRBD1 (6 bases). Germline CDR1 and CDR2: DFQATT and SNEGSKA (reference sequence). The CDR3 contains 15 residues. V lost 1 base, J lost 5 bases, and 15 bases lay in between.

The chain employs TRBV20-1 and TRBJ2-7; 9 bases are shared with TRBD1. Germline V gene lookup returns CDR1 DFQATT and CDR2 SNEGSKA (reference sequence). V was clipped by 2 bases and J by 7 bases; unmatched bases: 12. This CDR3 contains 15 residues. The CDR3 coding sequence is TGCAGTGCTAGAATGGACAGGGGCGTAGGCTGGGAGCAGTACTTC. It is translated as CSARMDRGVGWEQYF.

Ten or more counts support this clonotype. V is TRBV11-1 and J is TRBJ2-3, with TRBD2 identical over 9 bases. The germline gives CDR1 SGHAT, CDR2 FQDESV (reference sequence). The CDR3 is 19 amino acids. V lost 2 bases and J lost 2; bases outside the gene matches: 14. DNA of the CDR3: TGTGCCAGCAGCTTAAGGTTGCCAGCGGGAGGAGTTTCCACAGATACGCAGTATTTT. Its translation: CASSLRLPAGGVSTDTQYF.

The chain links TRBV3-1 to TRBJ1-2, with D perhaps TRBD1 (5 bases). Germline V CDR1 and CDR2: LGHDT, YNNKEL (reference sequence). V was shortened by 0 bases and J by 0 bases, with 8 bases between the two germline ends. The CDR3 totals 15 residues. The CDR3 loop reads CASSQDPTANYGYTF. The CDR3 DNA sequence: TGTGCCAGCAGCCAAGATCCGACAGCTAACTATGGCTACACCTTC.